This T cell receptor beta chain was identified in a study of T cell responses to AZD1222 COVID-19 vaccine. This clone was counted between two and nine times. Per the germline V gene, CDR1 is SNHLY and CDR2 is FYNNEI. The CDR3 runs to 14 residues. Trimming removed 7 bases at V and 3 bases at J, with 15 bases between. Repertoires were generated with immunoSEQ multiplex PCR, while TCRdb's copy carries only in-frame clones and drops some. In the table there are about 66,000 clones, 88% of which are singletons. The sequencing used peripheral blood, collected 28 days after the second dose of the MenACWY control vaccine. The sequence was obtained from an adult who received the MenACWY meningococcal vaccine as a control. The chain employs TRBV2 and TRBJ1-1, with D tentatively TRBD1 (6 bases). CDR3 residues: CASNLGGGYTEAFF. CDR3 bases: TGTGCCAGCAACCTCGGGGGCGGTTACACTGAAGCTTTCTTT.